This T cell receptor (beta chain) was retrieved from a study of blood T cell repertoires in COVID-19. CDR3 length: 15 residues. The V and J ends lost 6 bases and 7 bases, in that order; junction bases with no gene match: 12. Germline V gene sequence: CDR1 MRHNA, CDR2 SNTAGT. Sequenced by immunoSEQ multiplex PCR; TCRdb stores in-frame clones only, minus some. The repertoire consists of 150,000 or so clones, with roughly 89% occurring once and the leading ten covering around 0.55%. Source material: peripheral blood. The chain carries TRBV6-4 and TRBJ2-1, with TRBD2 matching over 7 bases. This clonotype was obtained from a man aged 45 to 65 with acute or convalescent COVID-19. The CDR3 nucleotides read TGTGCCAGCAGGGTATGGGCGGGAGCGAAAAATGAGCAGTTCTTC. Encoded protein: CASRVWAGAKNEQFF.